This TCR beta chain is drawn from a study of CD8 T cells in Susac syndrome (dated by TCRdb to between 2018 and 2020). Describing the broader study: The study used repertoire sequencing to test whether antigen drove CD8+ T cell activation and differentiation in Susac syndrome.

RNA was extracted using the RNeasy kit, and about 0.45 to 1 ug of the RNA was reverse transcribed with random hexamers. The immunoSEQ multiplex PCR assay, covering 54 Vbeta and 13 Jbeta segments, was used to amplify TCR beta CDR3 regions. PCR amplification bias was corrected using a synthetic template baseline for primer optimization and computational correction. The authors processed their data as follows. Only productive sequences were kept, with reads annotated to V, D and J genes according to IMGT and analyzed in immunoSEQ Analyzer. Clonality was calculated as one minus the Shannon entropy normalized by log2 of the number of productive unique sequences. For each patient and control, public and private clones were evaluated within the 100 most prevalent clones. A clone was defined as Susac-specific if it was absent from the healthy and MS cohorts, from approximately 980 published viral clones and from other ImmuneACCESS disease sequences. TCRdb handled the public reads itself, with Q25 trimming in fastp and clone calling in MiXCR, and kept productive beta chains. Every entry covers one CDR3 protein and lists the most common genes and DNA from its rows. The V and J calls, along with clone size, are taken from TCRdb and not from the paper's own processing. The sample table holds about 200,000 distinct CDR3 sequences, of which roughly 94% were seen once. The ten largest clonotypes hold 0.082% of the sample.

With respect to this clonotype: Its antigen remains undetermined. The sample holds no much larger clone one base away, and base qualities are not on file.

Findings and caveats that apply to the study as a whole: The study acknowledged that relatively few individuals were included in the TCR sequencing and HLA analysis.

CDR1 and CDR2 are read off the germline V gene as SQVTM and ANQGSEA. The CDR3 starts with the cysteine, ends with the phenylalanine, and has 13 residues. The CDR3 DNA has 39 bases and is translated from base 1. At the junction V is shortened by 0 bases and J by 7 bases, with 11 bases in between. High-throughput TCR beta sequencing profiled peripheral blood CD8+ and CD4+ T cells from healthy donors, Susac syndrome patients and multiple sclerosis patients. Treatment-naive patients with stable or active relapsing-remitting disease fulfilling revised McDonald criteria were used as multiple sclerosis controls. Bulk CD8+ and CD4+ T cells were purified by magnetic negative isolation, whereas CD8+ TEMRA cells were enriched by FACS. Blood was collected in EDTA tubes and processed within 24 hours, with PBMCs isolated through density gradient centrifugation. PBMCs intended for TCR sequencing were frozen in liquid nitrogen and were later thawed in a 37 degrees C water bath. The sorted or isolated CD4+, CD8+ and CD8+ TEMRA cells had a purity of 90% or higher.

This clonotype was sampled from a human donor with multiple sclerosis. Specimen: CD4+ T cells from PBMCs. The chain couples TRBV29-1 to TRBJ2-3, with an unclear D gene assignment. For the CDR3, the sequence is CSVEDSPPYTQYF. The DNA sequence follows: TGCAGCGTTGAAGATAGCCCCCCTTATACGCAGTATTTT.